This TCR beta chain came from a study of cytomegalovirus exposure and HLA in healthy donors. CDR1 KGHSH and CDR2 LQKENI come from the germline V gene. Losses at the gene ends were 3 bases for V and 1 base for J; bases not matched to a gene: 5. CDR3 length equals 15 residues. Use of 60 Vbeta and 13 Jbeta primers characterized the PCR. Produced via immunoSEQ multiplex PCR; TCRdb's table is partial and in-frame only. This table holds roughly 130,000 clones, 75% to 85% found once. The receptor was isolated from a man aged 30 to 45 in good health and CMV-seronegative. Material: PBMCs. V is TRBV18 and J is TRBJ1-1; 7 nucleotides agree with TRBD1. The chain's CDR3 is CASSPPAGGNTEAFF. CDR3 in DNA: TGTGCCAGCTCACCGCCAGCAGGGGGGAACACTGAAGCTTTCTTT.